One and the same sample provided the 26 T cell receptor beta chains below, sequenced in a study of tumor and adjacent non-tumor tissue in lung cancer. The template was RNA from unsorted bulk tissue. TCRbeta libraries were built with three rounds of nested PCR, modified from ARM-PCR. TCRdb processed the multiplex PCR reads anew with MiXCR; each CDR3 protein has one entry. Of tens of thousands of distinct CDR3 sequences listed, around four fifths are singletons. Sequenced sample: lung tumor tissue. Receptors were obtained from a woman aged 50 to 60 with non-small cell lung cancer.

This clonotype was observed a few times. A read error may explain this, as a much larger clone is one base away. The chain is built from TRBV5-6 and TRBJ2-1, with D possibly matching TRBD2 (5 bases). Looked up from germline, CDR1 is SGHDT and CDR2 is YYEEEE. This CDR3 is 13 amino acids long. The CDR3 protein is CASSFTSLGEQLF. The CDR3 DNA reads as TGTGCCAGCAGCTTTACCTCCCTTGGGGAGCAGCTCTTC.

This clonotype occurred once. This clone may be a read error of a much larger clone one base away. V usage is TRBV15 and J usage is TRBJ2-5; 10 bases agree with TRBD2. CDR1 is LNHNV, CDR2 YYDKDF, per germline (reference sequence). CDR3 size: 15 residues. The CDR3 spells CATSSLRLAGEIQYF. The CDR3 bases are TGTGCCACCAGCAGTCTCCGTCTAGCGGGAGAGATCCAGTACTTC.

This rearrangement joins TRBV29-1 to TRBJ2-7; the D gene is possibly TRBD2 (5 bases). The germline V gene encodes CDR1 SQVTM and CDR2 ANQGSEA. Deletions cut 8 bases from V and 5 bases from J, with 19 bases between. The CDR3 sequence is 13 residues long. The CDR3 loop is CSIVETNGHEQYF. The CDR3 DNA sequence: TGCAGCATCGTAGAGACTAACGGTCACGAGCAGTACTTC.

To note about this clonotype: Just one base apart from a much larger clone, this may be a read error. The chain couples TRBV5-1 to TRBJ1-3; D is possibly TRBD1 (6 bases). CDR3 length: 16 amino acids. Germline CDR1 reads SGHRS; CDR2 reads YFSETQ. Trimming took 4 bases from V and 0 from J, leaving 14 bases between them. CDR3 nucleotides: TGCGCCAGCAGCGAACAGGGCCGTCTCTCTGGAAACACCATATATTTT. This sequence encodes CASSEQGRLSGNTIYF. The full variable domain, completed using reference TRBV5-1 and TRBJ1-3, is KAGVTQTPRYLIKTRGQQVTLSCSPISGHRSVSWYQQTPGQGLQFLFEYFSETQRNKGNFPGRFSGRQFSNSRSEMNVSTLELGDSALYLCASSEQGRLSGNTIYFGEGSWLTVV.

The genes are TRBV14 and TRBJ2-1; D ambiguous. Germline V lookup: CDR1 SGHDN, CDR2 FVKESK. The CDR3 totals 12 residues. V was trimmed by 5 bases and J by 15 bases, leaving 17 bases between them. CDR3 protein: CASSFDGIRGFF. CDR3 in DNA: TGTGCCAGCAGCTTTGACGGAATTAGAGGGTTCTTC. The variable domain in full, completed from reference TRBV14 and TRBJ2-1, reads EAGVTQFPSHSVIEKGQTVTLRCDPISGHDNLYWYRRVMGKEIKFLLHFVKESKQDESGMPNNRFLAERTGGTYSTLKVQPAELEDSGVYFCASSFDGIRGFFGPGTRLTVL.

The V gene is TRBV4-1, the J gene TRBJ2-2; the match to TRBD2 covers 10 bases. V shed 7 bases, J shed 6 bases, and the junction held 11 bases outside the gene matches. The CDR3 covers 16 residues. Germline V lookup: CDR1 MGHRA, CDR2 YSYEKL. CDR3 loop: CASNLAGVTGAGELFF. For the CDR3, the DNA is TGCGCCAGCAACCTAGCGGGAGTTACGGGGGCCGGGGAGCTGTTTTTT.

Worth noting for this clonotype: The junction departs from germline at one end; a sequencing error may be responsible. This sequence joins TRBV19 and TRBJ1-5; D is perhaps TRBD1 (6 bases). Per the germline V gene, CDR1 is LNHDA and CDR2 is SQIVND (reference sequence). CDR3 length: 14 amino acids. For the CDR3, the DNA is TGTGCCAGTAGGGACAGAGGTTATGGGACGCCCCAGCACTTT. This sequence encodes CASRDRGYGTPQHF.

Comment on this clonotype: Without the conserved terminal phenylalanine or tryptophan, this CDR3 likely stems from a read error. The DNA is left out, because the CDR3 cannot be placed on it with certainty; the CDR3 is given as TCRdb lists it. This chain links TRBV11-3 with TRBJ2-4; the table gives TRBD1 as D, unverified against the DNA. The CDR3 is made up of 14 amino acids, end residues included. Germline V gene lookup returns CDR1 SGHNT and CDR2 YENEEA. The CDR3 is CASSSTGDGGIEYS.

Note on this clonotype: One junction end disagrees with the germline gene, perhaps due to a read error. This sequence joins TRBV10-1 and TRBJ2-2; 8 nucleotides match TRBD2. The length of the CDR3 is 13 residues. Germline lookup yields CDR1 WNHNN and CDR2 SYGVQD (reference sequence). CDR3 bases: TGCGCCAGCCGGGGGGGGAACACCGGGGAGCTGTTCTTT. Its protein is CASRGGNTGELFF.

This clonotype has ten or more counts. The chain combines TRBV24-1 with TRBJ2-5, with TRBD2 as a possible D gene (6 bases). Trimming shortened V by 0 bases and J by 3 bases, and 10 bases separated the two germline ends. Germline V gives CDR1 KGHDR, CDR2 SFDVKD. This CDR3 comprises 15 residues. The CDR3 DNA reads TGTGCCACCAGTGATTTGCAGGGAGGTGAAGAGACCCAGTACTTC. Its translation: CATSDLQGGEETQYF.

Regarding this clonotype: One end of the junction is discordant with germline, which a read error may explain. J is TRBJ2-2 and V is TRBV6-2 or TRBV6-3; 10 bases fit TRBD1. CDR3 length equals 15 residues. The germline CDR1 and CDR2 sequences are MNHEY and SVGEGT. Here the CDR3 reads CTSSHGQGDTGKLFF. The CDR3 coding sequence is TGTACCAGCAGTCACGGACAGGGGGACACCGGGAAGCTGTTTTTT.

The rearrangement links TRBV6-5 to TRBJ1-6, with no clear D. V was pared by 5 bases and J by 11 bases, with 22 bases between. CDR1 and CDR2 from the germline V gene are MNHEY and SVGAGI. The CDR3 sequence is 16 residues long. The DNA for the CDR3 is TGTGCCAGCAGTCCCCTCTTGGACGGCAATGATCCACCCCTCCACTTT. This gives the protein CASSPLLDGNDPPLHF.

As to this clonotype: The junction does not match germline at one end; this may be a read error. The chain uses TRBV6-2 or TRBV6-3 and TRBJ2-1; TRBD1 matches at 9 bases. In germline, CDR1 is MNHEY, CDR2 SVGEGT. There are 14 residues in the CDR3. CDR3 nucleotides: TGTACCAGCAGTTACGAGACAGGGGGGCGCGGGACGTTCTTC. This codes for CTSSYETGGRGTFF.

Points on this clonotype: A much larger clone lies a single base off, so this may be a read error. The CDR3 does not close with the conserved phenylalanine or tryptophan, likely indicating a read error. The genes are TRBV2 and TRBJ1-5; D unresolved. The CDR3 is 13 amino acids. CDR1 is SNHLY, CDR2 FYNNEI, per germline. V was trimmed by 6 bases and J by 2 bases, leaving 8 bases between them. DNA for the CDR3: TGTGCCAGCAGCGCAGACCGCAATCAGCCCCAGCATTAT. It specifies CASSADRNQPQHY.

On this clonotype itself: The CDR3 end shows no conserved phenylalanine or tryptophan, and so a read error is likely. The chain recombines TRBV5-5 with TRBJ1-5; D ambiguous. From germline, CDR1 is SGHKS and CDR2 YYEKEE (reference sequence). V was trimmed by 5 bases and J by 6 bases, leaving 12 bases between them. The CDR3 contains 13 residues. This CDR3 is CASSRGFRQPQHY. In DNA, the CDR3 is TGTGCCAGCAGTCGGGGTTTTCGTCAGCCCCAGCATTAT.

The chain couples TRBV12-3 or TRBV12-4 to TRBJ2-1, with TRBD1 as a possible D gene (6 bases). V was clipped by 10 bases and J by 7 bases, with 11 bases between them. This CDR3 contains 11 residues. In DNA, the CDR3 is TGTGCCAACAAAAGGGGGAATGAGCAGTTCTTC. Translated: CANKRGNEQFF.

On this clonotype itself: A much larger clone lies a single base off, so this may be a read error. Here the CDR3 DNA reads TGCAGTGTGCTGGGGGATCCAGATACGCACTATTTT. Translation gives CSVLGDPDTHYF. The gene calls are TRBV20-1 and TRBJ2-3; D is possibly TRBD1 or TRBD2 (5 bases each). Germline V gene lookup returns CDR1 DFQATT and CDR2 SNEGSKA (reference sequence). The CDR3 loop spans 12 amino acids.

The chain employs TRBV20-1 and TRBJ1-1; a possible D gene is TRBD1 (6 bases). Deletions cut 2 bases from V and 3 bases from J, with 13 bases between. CDR3 size: 14 residues. The germline CDR1 and CDR2 sequences are DFQATT and SNEGSKA (reference sequence). The CDR3 is CSARIGGTYTEAFF. CDR3 DNA: TGCAGTGCTAGAATAGGGGGGACCTACACTGAAGCTTTCTTT.

Turning to this clonotype: The junction departs from germline at one end; a sequencing error may be responsible. V is TRBV4-1 and J is TRBJ1-2; no firm D call. Per germline, CDR1 MGHRA and CDR2 YSYEKL. The CDR3 contains 13 residues. CDR3 nucleotide sequence: TGCGCGAGCAGCCATGAGTTCTTTGATGGCTACACCTTC. This translates into CASSHEFFDGYTF.

With regard to this clonotype: At one boundary the junction diverges from the germline segment, which might be a read error. The V gene is TRBV6-5, the J gene TRBJ1-4, with D uncertain. CDR3 length equals 15 residues. In germline, CDR1 is MNHEY, CDR2 SVGAGI. The CDR3 reads CLSSYSGGGGEELLF. CDR3 coding DNA: TGTCTCAGCAGTTACTCGGGCGGCGGTGGAGAAGAACTGCTTTTT.

A remark on this clonotype: Sequence at one end of the junction differs from germline and may be a read error. The rearrangement links TRBV6-5 to TRBJ1-5; D uncertain. There are 14 residues in the CDR3. Per the germline V gene, CDR1 is MNHEY and CDR2 is SVGAGI. The CDR3 sequence is CASSYPATFFPQHF. The CDR3 DNA sequence: TGTGCTAGCAGTTACCCAGCGACCTTCTTCCCCCAGCATTTT.

Details on this clonotype: This may be a read error: a much more frequent sequence differs by one nucleotide. The conserved phenylalanine or tryptophan is not found at the CDR3 terminus, so this likely reflects a read error. CDR3 residues: CATSDRRETQYL. CDR3 in DNA: TGTGCCACCAGTGACCGTAGAGAGACCCAGTACCTC. The chain combines TRBV24-1 with TRBJ2-5; D is uncertain. This CDR3 comprises 12 residues. The ends were cut back, 4 bases at V and 4 bases at J, with 6 bases in the middle. Germline V CDR1 and CDR2: KGHDR, SFDVKD.

In regard to this clonotype: At one end, the junction sequence differs from germline, possibly due to a read error. The chain employs TRBV6-4 and TRBJ2-1, with D unresolved. The CDR3 runs 15 residues. Germline V gene lookup returns CDR1 MRHNA and CDR2 SNTAGT. CDR3 residues: CASIDSGGSYNEQLF. DNA of the CDR3: TGTGCCAGCATTGACTCTGGTGGTTCCTACAATGAGCAGCTCTTC.

This clonotype was counted ten times or more. This sequence joins TRBV5-1 and TRBJ2-5; no reliable D call. Looked up from germline, CDR1 is SGHRS and CDR2 is YFSETQ. The CDR3 length is 14 residues. V lost 0 bases and J 5 bases, leaving 11 bases between the germline ends. The CDR3: CASSLVKGTETQYF. DNA for the CDR3: TGCGCCAGCAGCTTGGTGAAGGGAACGGAGACCCAGTACTTC.

With respect to this clonotype: This CDR3 is missing its conserved last phenylalanine or tryptophan, likely due to a read error. The chain is built from TRBV12-3 or TRBV12-4 and TRBJ2-5; weak D call: TRBD2 (6 bases). This CDR3 spans 17 amino acids. The CDR3 DNA sequence: TGTGCCAGCAGTTTAGGGCCCCAACGGGGGTACCAGGAGACCCAGTACTTA. Translating it yields CASSLGPQRGYQETQYL.

This clonotype is a singleton in its sample. The junction departs from germline at one end; a sequencing error may be responsible. The CDR3 nucleotides are TGTGCCAACAGTGAAGTATCGGGAGGTAATGAACAGTTCTTC. Encoded protein: CANSEVSGGNEQFF. This rearrangement joins TRBV6-1 to TRBJ2-1; TRBD2 agrees at 7 bases. The germline CDR1 and CDR2 sequences are MNHNS and SASEGT. This CDR3 is built from 14 residues.